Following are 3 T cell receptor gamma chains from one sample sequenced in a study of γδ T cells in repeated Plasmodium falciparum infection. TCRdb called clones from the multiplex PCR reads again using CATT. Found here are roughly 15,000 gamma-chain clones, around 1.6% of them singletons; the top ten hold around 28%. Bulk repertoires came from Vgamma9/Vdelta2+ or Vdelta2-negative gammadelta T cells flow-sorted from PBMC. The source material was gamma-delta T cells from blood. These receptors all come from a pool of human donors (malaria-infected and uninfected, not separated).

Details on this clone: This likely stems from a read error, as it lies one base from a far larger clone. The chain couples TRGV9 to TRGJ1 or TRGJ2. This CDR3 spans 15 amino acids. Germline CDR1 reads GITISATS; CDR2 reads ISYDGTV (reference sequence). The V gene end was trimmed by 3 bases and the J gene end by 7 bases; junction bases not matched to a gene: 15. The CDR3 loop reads CALWELPIFYYKKLF. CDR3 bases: TGTGCCTTGTGGGAGTTGCCGATTTTCTACTATAAGAAACTCTTT.

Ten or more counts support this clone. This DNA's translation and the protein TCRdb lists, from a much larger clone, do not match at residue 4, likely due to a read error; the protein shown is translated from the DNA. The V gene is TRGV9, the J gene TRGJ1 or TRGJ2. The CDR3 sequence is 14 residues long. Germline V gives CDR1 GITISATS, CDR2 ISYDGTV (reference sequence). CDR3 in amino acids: CALREVHGYYKKLF. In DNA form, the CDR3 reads TGTGCCTTGCGGGAGGTGCATGGTTATTATAAGAAACTCTTT.

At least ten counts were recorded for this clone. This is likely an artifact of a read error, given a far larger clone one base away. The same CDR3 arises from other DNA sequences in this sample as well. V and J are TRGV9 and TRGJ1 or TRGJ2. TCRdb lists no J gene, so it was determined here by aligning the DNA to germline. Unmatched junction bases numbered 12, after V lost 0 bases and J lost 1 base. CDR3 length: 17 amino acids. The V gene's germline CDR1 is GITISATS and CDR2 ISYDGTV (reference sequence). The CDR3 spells CALWEVLGIGNYYKKLF. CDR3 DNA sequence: TGTGCCTTGTGGGAGGTGCTCGGGATAGGAAATTATTATAAGAAACTCTTT.